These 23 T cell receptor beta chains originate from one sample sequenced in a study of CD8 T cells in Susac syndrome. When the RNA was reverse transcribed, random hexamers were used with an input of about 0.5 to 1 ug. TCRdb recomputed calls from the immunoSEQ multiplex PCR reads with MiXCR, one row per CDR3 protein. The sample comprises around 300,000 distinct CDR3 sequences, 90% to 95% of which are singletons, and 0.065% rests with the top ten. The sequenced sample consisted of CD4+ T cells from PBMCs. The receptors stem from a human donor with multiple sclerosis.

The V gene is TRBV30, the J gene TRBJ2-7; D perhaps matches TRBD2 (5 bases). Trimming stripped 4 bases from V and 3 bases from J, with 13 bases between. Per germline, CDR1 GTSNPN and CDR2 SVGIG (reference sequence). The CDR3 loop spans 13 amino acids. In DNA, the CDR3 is TGTGCCTGGAACAGCGGCGCGGGCTACGAGCAGTACTTC. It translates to CAWNSGAGYEQYF.

In DNA, the CDR3 is TGTGCCAGCAGTTCCCCCTCGTCGACAGGGTACGAGCAGTACTTC. Its protein is CASSSPSSTGYEQYF. This chain joins TRBV27 and TRBJ2-7; 7 positions agree with TRBD1. The CDR3 runs 15 residues. Per the germline V gene, CDR1 is MNHEY and CDR2 is SMNVEV (reference sequence). Trimming cost V 4 bases and J 4 bases; bases outside gene matches: 10.

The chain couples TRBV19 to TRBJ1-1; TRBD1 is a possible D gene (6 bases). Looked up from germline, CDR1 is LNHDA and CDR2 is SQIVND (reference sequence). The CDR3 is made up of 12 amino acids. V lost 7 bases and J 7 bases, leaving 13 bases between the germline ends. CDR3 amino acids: CASNEGGYEAFF. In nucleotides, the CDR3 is TGTGCCAGTAATGAGGGGGGCTATGAAGCTTTCTTT.

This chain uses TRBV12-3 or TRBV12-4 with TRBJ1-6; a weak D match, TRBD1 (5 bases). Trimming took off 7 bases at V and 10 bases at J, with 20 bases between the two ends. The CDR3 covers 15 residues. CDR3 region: CASTQRDRGRSPLHF. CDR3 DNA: TGTGCCAGCACCCAAAGGGACCGCGGGCGCTCACCCCTCCACTTT.

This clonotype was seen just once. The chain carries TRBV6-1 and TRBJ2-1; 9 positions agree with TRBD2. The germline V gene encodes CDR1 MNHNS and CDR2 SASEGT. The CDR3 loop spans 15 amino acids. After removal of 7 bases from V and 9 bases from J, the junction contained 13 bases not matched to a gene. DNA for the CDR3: TGTGCCAGCACGGGGGCGTGGCGGGGGGGCCTTGAGCAGTTCTTC. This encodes CASTGAWRGGLEQFF.

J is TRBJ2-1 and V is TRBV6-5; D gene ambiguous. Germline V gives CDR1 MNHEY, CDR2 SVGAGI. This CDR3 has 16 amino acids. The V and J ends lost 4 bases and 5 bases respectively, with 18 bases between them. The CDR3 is CASSSPSLTPHNEQFF. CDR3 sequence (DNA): TGTGCCAGCAGTTCCCCATCCCTCACCCCCCACAATGAGCAGTTCTTC.

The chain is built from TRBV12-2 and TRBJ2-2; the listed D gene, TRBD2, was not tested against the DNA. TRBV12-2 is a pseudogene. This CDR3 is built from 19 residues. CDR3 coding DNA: TGTGCAAGTCGCCGGAGGGGACTAGCGGGAGGGCGGGGCACCGGGGAGCTGTTTTTT. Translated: CASRRRGLAGGRGTGELFF.

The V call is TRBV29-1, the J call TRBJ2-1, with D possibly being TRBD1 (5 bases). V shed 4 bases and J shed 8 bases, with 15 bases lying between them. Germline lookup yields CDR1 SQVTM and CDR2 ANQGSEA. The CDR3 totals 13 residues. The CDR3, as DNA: TGCAGCGTTGGGCTAGGGTGGGGCGATGAGCAGTTCTTC. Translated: CSVGLGWGDEQFF.

This CDR3 reads CASSLAGQGDGVGYTF. In DNA, the CDR3 is TGTGCCAGCAGCTTAGCCGGACAGGGGGATGGAGTAGGCTACACCTTC. The chain employs TRBV7-9 and TRBJ1-2, with 10 bases matching TRBD1. CDR3 length equals 16 residues. The germline gives CDR1 SEHNR, CDR2 FQNEAQ (reference sequence). With V trimmed by 0 bases and J by 8 bases, 9 bases remained unmatched.

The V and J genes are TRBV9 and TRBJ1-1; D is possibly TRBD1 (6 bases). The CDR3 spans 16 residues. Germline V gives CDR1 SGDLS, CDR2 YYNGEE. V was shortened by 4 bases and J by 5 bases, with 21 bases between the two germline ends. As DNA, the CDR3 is TGTGCCAGCAGCCCCGGGGGGGCAGGGAGGGATACTGAAGCTTTCTTT. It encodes CASSPGGAGRDTEAFF. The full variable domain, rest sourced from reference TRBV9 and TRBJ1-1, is DSGVTQTPKHLITATGQRVTLRCSPRSGDLSVYWYQQSLDQGLQFLIQYYNGEERAKGNILERFSAQQFPDLHSELNLSSLELGDSALYFCASSPGGAGRDTEAFFGQGTRLTVV.

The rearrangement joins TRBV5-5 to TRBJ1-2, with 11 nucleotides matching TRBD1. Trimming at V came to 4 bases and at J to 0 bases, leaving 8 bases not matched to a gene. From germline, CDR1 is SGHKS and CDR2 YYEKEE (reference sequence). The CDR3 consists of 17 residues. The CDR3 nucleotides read TGTGCCAGCAGCGGGGGACAGGGGGGAGCGGCTAACTATGGCTACACCTTC. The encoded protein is CASSGGQGGAANYGYTF.

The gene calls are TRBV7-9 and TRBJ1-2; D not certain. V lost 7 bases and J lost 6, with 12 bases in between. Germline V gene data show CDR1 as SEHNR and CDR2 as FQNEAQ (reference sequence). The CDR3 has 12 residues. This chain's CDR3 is CASNQQADGYTF. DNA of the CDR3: TGTGCCAGCAACCAGCAAGCCGATGGCTACACCTTC.

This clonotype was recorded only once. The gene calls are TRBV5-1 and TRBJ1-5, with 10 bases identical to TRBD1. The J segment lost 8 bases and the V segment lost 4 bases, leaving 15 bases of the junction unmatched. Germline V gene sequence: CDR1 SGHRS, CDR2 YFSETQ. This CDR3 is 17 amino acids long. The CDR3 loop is CASSRFPGTGAGEPQHF. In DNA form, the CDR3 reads TGCGCCAGCAGCCGATTTCCCGGGACAGGGGCTGGTGAGCCCCAGCATTTT.

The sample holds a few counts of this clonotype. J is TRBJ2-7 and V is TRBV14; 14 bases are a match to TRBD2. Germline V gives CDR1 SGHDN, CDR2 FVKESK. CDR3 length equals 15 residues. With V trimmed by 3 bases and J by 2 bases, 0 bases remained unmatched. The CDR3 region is CASSQGLAGAYEQYF. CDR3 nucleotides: TGTGCCAGCAGCCAGGGACTAGCGGGAGCCTACGAGCAGTACTTC.

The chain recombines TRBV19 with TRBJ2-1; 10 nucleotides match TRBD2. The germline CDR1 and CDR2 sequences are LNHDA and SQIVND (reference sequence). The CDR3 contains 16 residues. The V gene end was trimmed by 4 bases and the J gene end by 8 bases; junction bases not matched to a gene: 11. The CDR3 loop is CASSTFSSGGAYEQFF. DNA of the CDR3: TGTGCCAGTAGTACTTTTTCAAGCGGGGGGGCCTATGAGCAGTTCTTC.

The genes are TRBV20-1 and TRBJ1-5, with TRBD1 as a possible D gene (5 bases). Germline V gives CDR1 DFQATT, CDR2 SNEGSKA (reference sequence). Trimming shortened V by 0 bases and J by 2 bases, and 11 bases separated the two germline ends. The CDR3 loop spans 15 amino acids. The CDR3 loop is CSAREGEGGNQPQHF. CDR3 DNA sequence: TGCAGTGCTAGAGAGGGGGAGGGAGGCAATCAGCCCCAGCATTTT.

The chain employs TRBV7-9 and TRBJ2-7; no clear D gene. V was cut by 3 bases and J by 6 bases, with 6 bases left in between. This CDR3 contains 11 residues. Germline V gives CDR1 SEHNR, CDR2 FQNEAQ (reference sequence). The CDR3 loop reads CASSFKGEQYF. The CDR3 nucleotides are TGTGCCAGCAGCTTCAAAGGCGAGCAGTACTTC.

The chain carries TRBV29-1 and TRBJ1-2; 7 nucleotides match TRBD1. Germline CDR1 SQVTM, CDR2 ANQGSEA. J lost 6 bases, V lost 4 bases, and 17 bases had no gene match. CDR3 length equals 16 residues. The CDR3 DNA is TGCAGCGTTGGGGGCCTTCTAACAGGGGTGGGAGATGGCTACACCTTC. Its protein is CSVGGLLTGVGDGYTF. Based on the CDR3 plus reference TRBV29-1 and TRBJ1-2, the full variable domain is SAVISQKPSRDICQRGTSLTIQCQVDSQVTMMFWYRQQPGQSLTLIATANQGSEATYESGFVIDKFPISRPNLTFSTLTVSNMSPEDSSIYLCSVGGLLTGVGDGYTFGSGTRLTVV.

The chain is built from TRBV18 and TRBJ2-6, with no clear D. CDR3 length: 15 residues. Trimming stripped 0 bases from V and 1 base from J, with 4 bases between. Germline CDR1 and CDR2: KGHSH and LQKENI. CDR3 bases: TGTGCCAGCTCACCACCCCCATCTGGGGCCAACGTCCTGACTTTC. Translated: CASSPPPSGANVLTF.

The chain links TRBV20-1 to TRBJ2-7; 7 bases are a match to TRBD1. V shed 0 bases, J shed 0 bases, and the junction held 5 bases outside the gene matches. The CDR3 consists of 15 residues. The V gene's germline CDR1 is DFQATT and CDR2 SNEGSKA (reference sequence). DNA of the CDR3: TGCAGTGCTAGAGATAGTCGACAGGGCTCCTACGAGCAGTACTTC. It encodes CSARDSRQGSYEQYF.

The DNA for the CDR3 is TGTGCCAGCAGCTCCGGACAGGGGCACACCGGGGAGCTGTTTTTT. This encodes CASSSGQGHTGELFF. This chain connects TRBV6-2 or TRBV6-3 to TRBJ2-2; 9 bases fit TRBD1. Germline V gives CDR1 MNHEY, CDR2 SVGEGT. CDR3 length equals 15 residues. The V gene end was trimmed by 6 bases and the J gene end by 3 bases; junction bases not matched to a gene: 5.

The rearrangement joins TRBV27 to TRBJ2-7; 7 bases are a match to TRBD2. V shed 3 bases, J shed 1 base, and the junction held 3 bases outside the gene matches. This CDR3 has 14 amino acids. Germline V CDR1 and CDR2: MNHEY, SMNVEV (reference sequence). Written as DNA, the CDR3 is TGTGCCAGCAGTTTGCGGACTAGTTCCTACGAGCAGTACTTC. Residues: CASSLRTSSYEQYF.

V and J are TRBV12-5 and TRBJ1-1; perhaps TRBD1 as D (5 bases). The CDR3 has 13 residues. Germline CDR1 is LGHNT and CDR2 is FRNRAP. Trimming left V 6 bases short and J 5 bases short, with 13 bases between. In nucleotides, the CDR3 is TGTGCTAGTGGCTCCCGGGGGGGAACTGAAGCTTTCTTT. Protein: CASGSRGGTEAFF.